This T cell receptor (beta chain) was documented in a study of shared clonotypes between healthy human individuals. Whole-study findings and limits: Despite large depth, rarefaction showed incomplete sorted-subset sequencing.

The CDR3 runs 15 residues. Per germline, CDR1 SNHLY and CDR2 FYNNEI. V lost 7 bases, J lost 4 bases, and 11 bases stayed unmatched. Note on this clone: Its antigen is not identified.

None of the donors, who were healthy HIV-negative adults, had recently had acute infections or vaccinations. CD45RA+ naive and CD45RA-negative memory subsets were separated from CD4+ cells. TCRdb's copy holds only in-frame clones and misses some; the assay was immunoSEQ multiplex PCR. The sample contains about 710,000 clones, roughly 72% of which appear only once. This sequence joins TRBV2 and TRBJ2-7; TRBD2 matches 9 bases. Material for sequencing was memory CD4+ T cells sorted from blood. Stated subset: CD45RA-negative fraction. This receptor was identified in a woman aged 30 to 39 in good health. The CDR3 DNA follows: TGTGCCAGCAACGCGTTGACTAGCGGCCCGTACGAGCAGTACTTC. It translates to CASNALTSGPYEQYF.